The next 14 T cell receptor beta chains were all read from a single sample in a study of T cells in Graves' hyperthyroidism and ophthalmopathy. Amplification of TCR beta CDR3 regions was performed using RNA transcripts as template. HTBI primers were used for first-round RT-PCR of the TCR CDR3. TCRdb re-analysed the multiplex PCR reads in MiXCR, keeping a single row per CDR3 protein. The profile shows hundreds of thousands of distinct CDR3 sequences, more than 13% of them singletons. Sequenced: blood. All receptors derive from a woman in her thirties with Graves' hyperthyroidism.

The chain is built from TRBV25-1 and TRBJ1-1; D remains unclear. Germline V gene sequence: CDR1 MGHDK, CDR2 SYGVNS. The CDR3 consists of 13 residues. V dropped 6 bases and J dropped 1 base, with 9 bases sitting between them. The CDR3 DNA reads TGTGCCAGCAGGGTTGGTGAGAACACTGAAGCTTTCTTT. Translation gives CASRVGENTEAFF.

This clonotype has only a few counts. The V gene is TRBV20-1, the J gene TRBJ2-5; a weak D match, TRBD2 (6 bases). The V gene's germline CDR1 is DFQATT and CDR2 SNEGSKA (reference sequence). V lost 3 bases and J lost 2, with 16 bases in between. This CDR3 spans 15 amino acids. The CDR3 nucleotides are TGCAGTGCTAGGTTCCCCAACCGGGGGCAAGAGACCCAGTACTTC. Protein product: CSARFPNRGQETQYF.

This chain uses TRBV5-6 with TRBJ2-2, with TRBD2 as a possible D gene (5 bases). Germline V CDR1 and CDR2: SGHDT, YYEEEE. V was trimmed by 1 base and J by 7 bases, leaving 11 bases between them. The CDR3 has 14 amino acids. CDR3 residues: CASSLFMGDGELFF. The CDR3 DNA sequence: TGTGCCAGCAGCTTGTTCATGGGAGACGGGGAGCTGTTTTTT.

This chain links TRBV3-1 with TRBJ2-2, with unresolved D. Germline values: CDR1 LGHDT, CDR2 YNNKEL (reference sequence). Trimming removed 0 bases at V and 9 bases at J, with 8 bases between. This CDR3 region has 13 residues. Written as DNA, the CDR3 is TGTGCCAGCAGCCAAGATGTCCTCCGGGAGCTGTTTTTT. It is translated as CASSQDVLRELFF.

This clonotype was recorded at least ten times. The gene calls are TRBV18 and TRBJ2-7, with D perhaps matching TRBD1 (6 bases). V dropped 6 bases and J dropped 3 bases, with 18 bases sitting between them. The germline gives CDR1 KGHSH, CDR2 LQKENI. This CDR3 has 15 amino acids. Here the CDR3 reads CASSQGMGTLYEQYF. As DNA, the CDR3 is TGTGCCAGCTCCCAGGGGATGGGCACCCTCTACGAGCAGTACTTC. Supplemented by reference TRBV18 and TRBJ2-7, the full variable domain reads NAGVMQNPRHLVRRRGQEARLRCSPMKGHSHVYWYRQLPEEGLKFMVYLQKENIIDESGMPKERFSAEFPKEGPSILRIQQVVRGDSAAYFCASSQGMGTLYEQYFGPGTRLTVT.

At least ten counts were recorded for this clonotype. The CDR3: CASSLGVNEQFF. The CDR3 coding sequence is TGCGCCAGCAGCTTGGGCGTCAATGAGCAGTTCTTC. This chain links TRBV5-1 with TRBJ2-1; D unclear. Germline CDR1 reads SGHRS; CDR2 reads YFSETQ. Trimming took 0 bases from V and 6 from J, leaving 4 bases between them. CDR3 length: 12 residues.

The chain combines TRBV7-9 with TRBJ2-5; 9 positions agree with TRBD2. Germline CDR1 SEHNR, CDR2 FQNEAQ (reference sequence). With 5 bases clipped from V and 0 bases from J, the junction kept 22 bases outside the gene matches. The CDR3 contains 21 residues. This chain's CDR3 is CASSVPRSSGTSRSNQETQYF. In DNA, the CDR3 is TGTGCCAGCAGCGTGCCCAGGTCTAGCGGGACGAGTAGATCGAACCAAGAGACCCAGTACTTC.

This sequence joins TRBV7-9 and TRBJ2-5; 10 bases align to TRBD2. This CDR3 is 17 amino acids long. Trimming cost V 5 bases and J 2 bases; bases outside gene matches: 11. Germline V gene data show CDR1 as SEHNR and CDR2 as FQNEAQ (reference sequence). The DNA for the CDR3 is TGTGCCAGCAGCGCGAGATTCGGACTAGCGGAGCAAGAGACCCAGTACTTC. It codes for CASSARFGLAEQETQYF. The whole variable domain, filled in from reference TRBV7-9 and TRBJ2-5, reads DTGVSQNPRHKITKRGQNVTFRCDPISEHNRLYWYRQTLGQGPEFLTYFQNEAQLEKSRLLSDRFSAERPKGSFSTLEIQRTEQGDSAMYLCASSARFGLAEQETQYFGPGTRLLVL.

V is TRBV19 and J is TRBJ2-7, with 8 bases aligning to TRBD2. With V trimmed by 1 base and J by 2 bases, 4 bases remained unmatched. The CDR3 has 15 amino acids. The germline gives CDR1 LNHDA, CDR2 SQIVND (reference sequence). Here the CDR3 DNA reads TGTGCCAGTAGTATAGGGCTAGCGGGTACCTACGAGCAGTACTTC. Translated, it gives CASSIGLAGTYEQYF.

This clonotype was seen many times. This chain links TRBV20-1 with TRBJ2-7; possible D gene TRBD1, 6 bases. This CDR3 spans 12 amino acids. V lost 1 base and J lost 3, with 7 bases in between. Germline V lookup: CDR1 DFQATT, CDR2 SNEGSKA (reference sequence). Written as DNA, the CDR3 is TGCAGTGCTAGAGTACAGGGCTACGAGCAGTACTTC. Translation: CSARVQGYEQYF.

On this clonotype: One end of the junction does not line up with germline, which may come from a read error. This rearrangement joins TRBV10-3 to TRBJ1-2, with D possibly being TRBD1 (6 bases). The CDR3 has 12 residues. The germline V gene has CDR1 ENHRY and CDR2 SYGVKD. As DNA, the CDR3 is TGTACCATCTTTAACGGGACACCAATATACACCTTC. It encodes CTIFNGTPIYTF.

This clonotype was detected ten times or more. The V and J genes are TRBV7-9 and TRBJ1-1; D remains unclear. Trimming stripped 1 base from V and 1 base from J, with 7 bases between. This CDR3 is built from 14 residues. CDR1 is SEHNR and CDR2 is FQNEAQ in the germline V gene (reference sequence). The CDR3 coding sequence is TGTGCCAGCAGCTTAGTCTTGGGGAACACTGAAGCTTTCTTT. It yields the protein CASSLVLGNTEAFF.

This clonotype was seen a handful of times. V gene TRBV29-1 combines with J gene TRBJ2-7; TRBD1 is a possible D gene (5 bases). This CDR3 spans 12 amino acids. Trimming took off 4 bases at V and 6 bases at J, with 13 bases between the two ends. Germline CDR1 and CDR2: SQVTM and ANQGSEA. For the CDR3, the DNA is TGCAGCGTTGGACGCAGGGATTCCGAGCAGTACTTC. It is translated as CSVGRRDSEQYF.

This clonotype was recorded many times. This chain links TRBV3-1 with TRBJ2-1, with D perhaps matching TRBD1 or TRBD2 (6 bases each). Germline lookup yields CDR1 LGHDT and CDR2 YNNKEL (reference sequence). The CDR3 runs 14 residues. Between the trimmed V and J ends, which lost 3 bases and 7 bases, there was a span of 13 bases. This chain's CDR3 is CASSQPGAGNEQFF. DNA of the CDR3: TGTGCCAGCAGCCAGCCGGGGGCGGGGAATGAGCAGTTCTTC.